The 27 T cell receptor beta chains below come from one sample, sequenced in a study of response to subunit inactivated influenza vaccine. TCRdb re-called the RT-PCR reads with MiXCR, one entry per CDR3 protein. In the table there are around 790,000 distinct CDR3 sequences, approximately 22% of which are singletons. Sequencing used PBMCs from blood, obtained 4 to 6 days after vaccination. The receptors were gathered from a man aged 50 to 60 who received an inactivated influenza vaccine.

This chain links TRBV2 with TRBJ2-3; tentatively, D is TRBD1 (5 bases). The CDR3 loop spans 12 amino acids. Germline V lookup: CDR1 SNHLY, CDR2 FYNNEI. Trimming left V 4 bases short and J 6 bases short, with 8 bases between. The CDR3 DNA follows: TGTGCCAGCAGTGGACAGCAGGATACGCAGTATTTT. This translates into CASSGQQDTQYF.

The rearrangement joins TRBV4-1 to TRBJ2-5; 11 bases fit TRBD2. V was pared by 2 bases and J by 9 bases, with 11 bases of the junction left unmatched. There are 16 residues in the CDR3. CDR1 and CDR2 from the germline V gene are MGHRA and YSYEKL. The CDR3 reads CASSQRPGTSGMAQYF. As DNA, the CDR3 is TGCGCCAGCAGCCAACGTCCCGGGACTAGCGGAATGGCCCAGTACTTC.

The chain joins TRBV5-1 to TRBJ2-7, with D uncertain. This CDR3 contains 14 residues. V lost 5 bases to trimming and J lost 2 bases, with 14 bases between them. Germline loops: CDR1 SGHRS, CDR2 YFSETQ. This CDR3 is CASRPIPETYEQYF. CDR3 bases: TGCGCCAGCAGACCCATTCCAGAGACCTACGAGCAGTACTTC.

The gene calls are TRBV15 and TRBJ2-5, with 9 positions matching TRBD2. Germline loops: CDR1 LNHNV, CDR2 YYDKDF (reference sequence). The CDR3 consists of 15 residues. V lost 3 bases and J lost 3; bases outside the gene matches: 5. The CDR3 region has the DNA TGTGCCACCAGCAGGACTAGCGGCACCAAAGAGACCCAGTACTTC. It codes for CATSRTSGTKETQYF.

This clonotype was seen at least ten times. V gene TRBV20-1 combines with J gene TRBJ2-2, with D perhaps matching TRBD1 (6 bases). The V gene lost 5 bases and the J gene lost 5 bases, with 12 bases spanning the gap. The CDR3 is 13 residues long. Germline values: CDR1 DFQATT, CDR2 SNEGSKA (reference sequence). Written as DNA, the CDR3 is TGCAGTGCTGAGGACAGCATGACCGGGGAGCTGTTTTTT. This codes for CSAEDSMTGELFF.

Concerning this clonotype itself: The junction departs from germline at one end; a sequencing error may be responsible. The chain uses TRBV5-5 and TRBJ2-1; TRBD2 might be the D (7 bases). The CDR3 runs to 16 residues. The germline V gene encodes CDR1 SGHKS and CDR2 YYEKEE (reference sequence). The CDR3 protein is CASSLVWGGSNNEQFF. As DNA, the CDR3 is TGTGCCAGCAGCTTGGTGTGGGGGGGCTCCAACAATGAGCAGTTCTTC.

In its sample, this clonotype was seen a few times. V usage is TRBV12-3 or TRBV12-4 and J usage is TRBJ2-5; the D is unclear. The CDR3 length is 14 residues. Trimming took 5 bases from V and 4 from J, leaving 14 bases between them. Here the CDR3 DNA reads TGTGCCAGCAGTCCGTCGACCTGGGGAGAGACCCAGTACTTC. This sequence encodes CASSPSTWGETQYF.

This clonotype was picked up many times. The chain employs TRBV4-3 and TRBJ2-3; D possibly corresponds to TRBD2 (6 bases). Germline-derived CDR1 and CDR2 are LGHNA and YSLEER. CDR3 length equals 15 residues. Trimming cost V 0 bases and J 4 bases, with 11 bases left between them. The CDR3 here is CASSQDSTRADTQYF. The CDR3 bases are TGCGCCAGCAGCCAAGACTCGACTAGGGCAGATACGCAGTATTTT.

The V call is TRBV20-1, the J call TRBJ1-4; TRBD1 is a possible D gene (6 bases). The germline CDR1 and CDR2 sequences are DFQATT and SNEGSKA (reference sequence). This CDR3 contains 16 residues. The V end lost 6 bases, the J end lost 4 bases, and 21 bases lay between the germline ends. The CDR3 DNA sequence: TGCAGTGCACGTGGTCTGAAGGGACAAAGTAATGAAAAACTGTTTTTT. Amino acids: CSARGLKGQSNEKLFF.

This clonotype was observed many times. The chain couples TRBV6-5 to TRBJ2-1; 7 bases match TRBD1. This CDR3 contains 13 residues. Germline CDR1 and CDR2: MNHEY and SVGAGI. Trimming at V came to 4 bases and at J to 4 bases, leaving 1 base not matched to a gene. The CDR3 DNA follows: TGTGCCAGCAGTTCGACAGGGTACAATGAGCAGTTCTTC. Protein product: CASSSTGYNEQFF.

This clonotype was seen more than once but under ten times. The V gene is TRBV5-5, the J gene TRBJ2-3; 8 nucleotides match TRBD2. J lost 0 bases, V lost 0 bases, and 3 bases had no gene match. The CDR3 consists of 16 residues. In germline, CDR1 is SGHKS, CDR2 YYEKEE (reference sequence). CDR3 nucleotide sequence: TGTGCCAGCAGCTTGGAGGGGACTAGGAGCACAGATACGCAGTATTTT. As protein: CASSLEGTRSTDTQYF.

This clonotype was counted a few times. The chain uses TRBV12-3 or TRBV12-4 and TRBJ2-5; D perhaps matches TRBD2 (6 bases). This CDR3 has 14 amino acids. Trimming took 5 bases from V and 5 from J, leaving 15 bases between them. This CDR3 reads CASSQTLRGETQYF. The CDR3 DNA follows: TGTGCCAGCAGTCAGACCCTTCGGGGGGAGACCCAGTACTTC.

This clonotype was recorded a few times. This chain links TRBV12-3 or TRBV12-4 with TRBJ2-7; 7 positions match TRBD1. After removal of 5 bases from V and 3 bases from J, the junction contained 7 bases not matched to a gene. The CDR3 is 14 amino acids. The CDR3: CASSVGGVFYEQYF. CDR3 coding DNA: TGTGCCAGCAGTGTAGGGGGCGTCTTCTACGAGCAGTACTTC.

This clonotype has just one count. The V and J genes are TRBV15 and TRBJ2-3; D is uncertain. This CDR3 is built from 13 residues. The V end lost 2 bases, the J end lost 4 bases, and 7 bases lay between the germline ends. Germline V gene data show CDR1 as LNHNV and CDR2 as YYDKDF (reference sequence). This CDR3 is CATSRSPADTQYF. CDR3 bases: TGTGCCACCAGCAGAAGCCCGGCAGATACGCAGTATTTT.

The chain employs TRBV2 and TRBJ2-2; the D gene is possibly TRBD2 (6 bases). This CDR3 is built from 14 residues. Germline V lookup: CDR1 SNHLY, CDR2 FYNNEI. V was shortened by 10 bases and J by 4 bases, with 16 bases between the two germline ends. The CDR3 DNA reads TGTGCCACTTCACGCCGGGGGAGCACCGGGGAGCTGTTTTTT. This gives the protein CATSRRGSTGELFF.

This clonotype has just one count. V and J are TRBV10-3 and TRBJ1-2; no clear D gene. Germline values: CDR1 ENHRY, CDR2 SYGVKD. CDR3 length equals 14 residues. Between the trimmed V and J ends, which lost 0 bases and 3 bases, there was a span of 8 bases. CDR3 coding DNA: TGTGCCATCAGTGAGTCGGCGGACGACTATGGCTACACCTTC. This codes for CAISESADDYGYTF.

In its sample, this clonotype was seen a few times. DNA for the CDR3: TGTGCCAGCAGTTCTGACAGGGATCAGGATCAGCCCCAGCATTTT. Protein: CASSSDRDQDQPQHF. The J gene is TRBJ1-5, the V gene TRBV12-3 or TRBV12-4; 7 bases agree with TRBD1. The CDR3 is 15 residues long. The junction had 8 bases not matched to a gene; V was cut back by 4 bases and J by 5 bases.

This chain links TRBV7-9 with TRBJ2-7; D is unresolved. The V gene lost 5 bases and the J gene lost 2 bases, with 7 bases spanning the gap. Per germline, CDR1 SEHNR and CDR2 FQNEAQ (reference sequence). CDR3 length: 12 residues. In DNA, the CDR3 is TGTGCCAGCAGCAATAACCCCTACGAGCAGTACTTC. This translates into CASSNNPYEQYF.

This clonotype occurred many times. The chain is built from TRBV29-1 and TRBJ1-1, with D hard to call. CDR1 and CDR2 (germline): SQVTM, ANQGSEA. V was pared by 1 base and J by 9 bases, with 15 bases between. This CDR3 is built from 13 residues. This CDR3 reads CSVEGSQILQAFF. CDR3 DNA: TGCAGCGTTGAAGGGAGCCAAATTCTTCAAGCTTTCTTT.

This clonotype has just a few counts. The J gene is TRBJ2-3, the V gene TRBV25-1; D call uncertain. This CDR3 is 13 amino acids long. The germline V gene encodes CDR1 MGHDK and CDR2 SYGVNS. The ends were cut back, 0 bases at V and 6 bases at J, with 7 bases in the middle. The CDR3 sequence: CASSEYGPDTQYF. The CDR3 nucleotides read TGTGCCAGCAGTGAATACGGGCCGGATACGCAGTATTTT.

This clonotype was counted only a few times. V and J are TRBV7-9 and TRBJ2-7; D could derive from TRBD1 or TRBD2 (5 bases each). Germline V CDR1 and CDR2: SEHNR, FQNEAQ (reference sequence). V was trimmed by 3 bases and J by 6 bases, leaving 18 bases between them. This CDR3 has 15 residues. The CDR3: CASSFESPGASEQYF. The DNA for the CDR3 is TGTGCCAGCAGCTTTGAGTCACCCGGGGCTTCCGAGCAGTACTTC.

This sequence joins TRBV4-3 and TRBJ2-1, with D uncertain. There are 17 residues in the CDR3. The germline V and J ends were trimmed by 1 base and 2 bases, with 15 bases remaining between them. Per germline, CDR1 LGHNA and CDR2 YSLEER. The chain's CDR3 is CASSQAARAYAYNEQFF. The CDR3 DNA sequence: TGCGCCAGCAGCCAAGCGGCTCGAGCTTACGCCTACAATGAGCAGTTCTTC.

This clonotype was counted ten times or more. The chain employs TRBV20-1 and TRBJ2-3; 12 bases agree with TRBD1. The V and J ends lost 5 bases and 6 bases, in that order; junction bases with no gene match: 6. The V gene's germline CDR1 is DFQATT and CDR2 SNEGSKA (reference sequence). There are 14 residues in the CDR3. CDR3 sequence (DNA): TGCAGTGCTCTACCGGGACAGGGGGCCGATACGCAGTATTTT. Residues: CSALPGQGADTQYF.

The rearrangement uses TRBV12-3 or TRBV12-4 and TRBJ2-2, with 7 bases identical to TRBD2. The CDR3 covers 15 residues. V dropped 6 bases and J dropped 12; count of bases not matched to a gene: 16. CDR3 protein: CASSKLTGTNPKLFF. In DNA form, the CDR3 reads TGTGCCAGCAGCAAACTAACCGGGACTAACCCTAAGCTGTTTTTT.

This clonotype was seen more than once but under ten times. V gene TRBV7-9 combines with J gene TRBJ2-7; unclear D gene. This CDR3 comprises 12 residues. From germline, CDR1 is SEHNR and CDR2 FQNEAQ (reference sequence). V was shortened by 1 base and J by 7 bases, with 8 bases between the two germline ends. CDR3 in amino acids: CASSLDFGEQYF. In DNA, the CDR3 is TGTGCCAGCAGCTTAGACTTCGGAGAGCAGTACTTC.

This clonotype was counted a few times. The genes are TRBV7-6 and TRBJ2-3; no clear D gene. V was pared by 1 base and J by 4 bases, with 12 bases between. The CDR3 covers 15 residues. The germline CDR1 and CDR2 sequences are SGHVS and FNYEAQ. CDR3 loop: CASSLVGGWADTQYF. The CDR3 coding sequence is TGTGCCAGCAGCTTAGTCGGCGGTTGGGCAGATACGCAGTATTTT.

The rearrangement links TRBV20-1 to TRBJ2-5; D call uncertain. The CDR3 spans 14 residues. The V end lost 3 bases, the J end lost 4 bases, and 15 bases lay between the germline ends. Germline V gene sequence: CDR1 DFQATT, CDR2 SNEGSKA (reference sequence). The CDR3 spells CSASFWQAGETQYF. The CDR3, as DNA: TGCAGTGCTAGTTTTTGGCAAGCTGGAGAGACCCAGTACTTC.